One and the same sample provided the 22 T cell receptor beta chains below, sequenced in a study of blood T cell repertoires in COVID-19. Generated by immunoSEQ multiplex PCR, the TCRdb table keeps only in-frame clones and is missing some. The table has around 230,000 clones, roughly 85% seen once; the top ten hold 4.5% to 6%. The sequenced sample was peripheral blood. The receptors were gathered from a man in his fifties or sixties with COVID-19, enrolled during active disease.

J is TRBJ2-7 and V is TRBV19; D may be TRBD1 (6 bases). The CDR3 consists of 14 residues. Germline V CDR1 and CDR2: LNHDA, SQIVND (reference sequence). Trimming pared 9 bases from V and 4 bases from J, leaving 19 bases between. DNA of the CDR3: TGTGCCAGCAGACGTGGGGGCTTGGATTACGAGCAGTACTTC. Protein sequence: CASRRGGLDYEQYF.

The count of this clone is one. The chain carries TRBV6-5 and TRBJ1-1; perhaps TRBD1 as D (6 bases). Germline CDR1 and CDR2: MNHEY and SVGAGI. Trimming left V 7 bases short and J 4 bases short, with 16 bases between. The CDR3 has 14 residues. The CDR3 DNA sequence: TGTGCCAGCACCGCGGACAGCCGGGTCACTGAAGCTTTCTTT. Its protein product is CASTADSRVTEAFF.

V is TRBV27 and J is TRBJ1-6; weak D call: TRBD1 (5 bases). Trimming pared 2 bases from V and 7 bases from J, leaving 9 bases between. Germline lookup yields CDR1 MNHEY and CDR2 SMNVEV (reference sequence). The CDR3 contains 14 residues. The chain's CDR3 is CASSLRGWNSPLHF. The CDR3 coding sequence is TGTGCCAGCAGTTTAAGGGGTTGGAATTCACCCCTCCACTTT.

This clone occurred once. This chain joins TRBV28 and TRBJ1-4, with D possibly matching TRBD1 (5 bases). Trimming stripped 6 bases from V and 7 bases from J, with 18 bases between. Germline assignment: CDR1 MDHEN and CDR2 SYDVKM. The CDR3 runs 15 residues. CDR3 nucleotide sequence: TGTGCCAGCAGAGAAGACCAGGGAATATCTGAAAAACTGTTTTTT. Residues: CASREDQGISEKLFF.

The V and J genes are TRBV12-3 or TRBV12-4 and TRBJ2-1; D is unresolved. CDR3 size: 12 residues. Trimming took 3 bases from V and 7 from J, leaving 7 bases between them. The CDR3 region is CASSFGYNEQFF. CDR3 nucleotide sequence: TGTGCCAGCAGTTTCGGGTATAATGAGCAGTTCTTC.

The rearrangement joins TRBV7-9 to TRBJ1-4; 9 positions match TRBD1. After removal of 5 bases from V and 7 bases from J, the junction contained 5 bases not matched to a gene. This CDR3 region has 14 residues. Germline CDR1 reads SEHNR; CDR2 reads FQNEAQ (reference sequence). The CDR3 nucleotides are TGTGCCAGCAGCCGGGGACAGGGCCTTGAAAAACTGTTTTTT. It specifies CASSRGQGLEKLFF.

The chain combines TRBV5-4 with TRBJ2-1; D perhaps matches TRBD1 (7 bases). The CDR3 totals 17 residues. Germline V gene data show CDR1 as SGHNT and CDR2 as YYREEE (reference sequence). V was pared by 0 bases and J by 0 bases, with 13 bases between. The CDR3 nucleotides are TGTGCCAGCAGCTTGGGAGGAGGGGACAGCTCCTACAATGAGCAGTTCTTC. This encodes CASSLGGGDSSYNEQFF.

This clone was recorded a few times. CDR3 protein: CAWGDRSGSGNTIYF. CDR3 DNA: TGTGCCTGGGGTGACAGGTCCGGCTCTGGAAACACCATATATTTT. The chain joins TRBV30 to TRBJ1-3; D possibly corresponds to TRBD1 (6 bases). Germline V gene data show CDR1 as GTSNPN and CDR2 as SVGIG (reference sequence). This CDR3 region has 15 residues. The V end lost 5 bases, the J end lost 0 bases, and 14 bases lay between the germline ends.

The CDR3: CASTQGHTDTQYF. In DNA form, the CDR3 reads TGTGCCAGCACCCAGGGCCACACAGATACGCAGTATTTT. This rearrangement joins TRBV5-4 to TRBJ2-3; D is perhaps TRBD1 (5 bases). From germline, CDR1 is SGHNT and CDR2 YYREEE (reference sequence). V dropped 6 bases and J dropped 2 bases, with 10 bases sitting between them. The CDR3 spans 13 residues.

This CDR3 reads CAWSRGGSLNEQFF. The CDR3 coding sequence is TGTGCCTGGAGTCGGGGGGGTTCTCTCAATGAGCAGTTCTTC. The genes are TRBV30 and TRBJ2-1, with 8 bases aligning to TRBD2. CDR1 and CDR2 from the germline V gene are GTSNPN and SVGIG (reference sequence). V lost 2 bases and J lost 6; bases outside the gene matches: 6. The CDR3 runs to 14 residues.

The chain combines TRBV2 with TRBJ1-1; TRBD1 might be the D (6 bases). Germline assignment: CDR1 SNHLY and CDR2 FYNNEI. This CDR3 has 15 amino acids. The germline V and J ends were trimmed by 3 bases and 4 bases, with 15 bases remaining between them. The CDR3 DNA is TGTGCCAGCAGTGACCAGGGGCTGGAGCGCACTGAAGCTTTCTTT. This gives the protein CASSDQGLERTEAFF. The whole variable domain, remainder taken from reference TRBV2 and TRBJ1-1, is EPEVTQTPSHQVTQMGQEVILRCVPISNHLYFYWYRQILGQKVEFLVSFYNNEISEKSEIFDDQFSVERPDGSNFTLKIRSTKLEDSAMYFCASSDQGLERTEAFFGQGTRLTVV.

The rearrangement links TRBV24-1 to TRBJ2-3; TRBD2 matches at 11 bases. V gave up 4 bases and J gave up 4 bases; unmatched junction bases: 9. Germline loops: CDR1 KGHDR, CDR2 SFDVKD. This CDR3 is built from 17 residues. Written as DNA, the CDR3 is TGTGCCACCAGTGACCCCACTAGCGGGGGCCCCCCAGATACGCAGTATTTT. It codes for CATSDPTSGGPPDTQYF.

The V gene is TRBV5-1, the J gene TRBJ2-1; 8 bases line up with TRBD1. The germline V gene has CDR1 SGHRS and CDR2 YFSETQ. After removal of 2 bases from V and 4 bases from J, the junction contained 5 bases not matched to a gene. This CDR3 contains 15 residues. CDR3 nucleotides: TGCGCCAGCAGCTTAACAGGGGGTAATTACAATGAGCAGTTCTTC. Its protein product is CASSLTGGNYNEQFF.

The chain couples TRBV7-2 to TRBJ2-2, with D maybe TRBD1 (6 bases). CDR1 is SGHTA, CDR2 FQGNSA, per germline. V was pared by 4 bases and J by 5 bases, with 8 bases between. This CDR3 is 13 amino acids long. The chain's CDR3 is CASSSGQTGELFF. The CDR3, as DNA: TGTGCCAGCAGCTCCGGACAGACCGGGGAGCTGTTTTTT.

The chain employs TRBV6-5 and TRBJ1-5; D not certain. CDR1 and CDR2 (germline): MNHEY, SVGAGI. The CDR3 contains 12 residues. V was pared by 5 bases and J by 9 bases, with 11 bases between. In DNA, the CDR3 is TGTGCCAGCAGTACCTCCCCCGGGCCCCAGCATTTT. This translates into CASSTSPGPQHF.

V gene TRBV6-5 combines with J gene TRBJ2-5; 10 nucleotides align to TRBD1. The V gene's germline CDR1 is MNHEY and CDR2 SVGAGI. The V and J ends lost 6 bases and 4 bases, in that order; junction bases with no gene match: 2. This CDR3 is 13 amino acids long. The CDR3 spells CASSWDRGETQYF. The CDR3 nucleotides read TGTGCCAGCAGCTGGGACAGGGGAGAGACCCAGTACTTC.

The chain has TRBV6-6 and TRBJ2-1; 10 bases match TRBD1. After removal of 6 bases from V and 1 base from J, the junction contained 15 bases not matched to a gene. The CDR3 has 19 amino acids. CDR1 and CDR2 from the germline V gene are MNHNY and SVGAGI (reference sequence). The DNA of the CDR3 is TGTGCCAGCAGCTATAAAGGGACAGGGGATTATAGGTCCTACAATGAGCAGTTCTTC. Protein product: CASSYKGTGDYRSYNEQFF.

This rearrangement joins TRBV2 to TRBJ2-5, with TRBD1 identical over 8 bases. Unmatched junction bases numbered 7, after V lost 7 bases and J lost 6 bases. CDR3 size: 13 residues. Germline V gene data show CDR1 as SNHLY and CDR2 as FYNNEI. The CDR3 loop is CASTRTGGKTQYF. In nucleotides, the CDR3 is TGTGCCAGCACCCGAACAGGGGGGAAGACCCAGTACTTC.

This clone has just one count. This rearrangement joins TRBV9 to TRBJ2-2; possible D gene TRBD2, 5 bases. Per germline, CDR1 SGDLS and CDR2 YYNGEE. This CDR3 is built from 13 residues. V was trimmed by 4 bases and J by 6 bases, leaving 10 bases between them. This CDR3 is CASSYSDSGELFF. For the CDR3, the DNA is TGTGCCAGCAGCTATAGCGATTCCGGGGAGCTGTTTTTT.

The J gene is TRBJ1-2, the V gene TRBV7-9; 7 nucleotides align to TRBD1. Per germline, CDR1 SEHNR and CDR2 FQNEAQ (reference sequence). V shed 5 bases and J 8 bases; nucleotides not matched to a gene: 8. The CDR3 runs 13 residues. CDR3 region: CASSVDREYGYTF. Written as DNA, the CDR3 is TGTGCCAGCAGCGTAGACAGGGAATACGGCTACACCTTC.

The V and J genes are TRBV5-1 and TRBJ1-6; D not certain. This CDR3 has 17 residues. Per the germline V gene, CDR1 is SGHRS and CDR2 is YFSETQ. V was trimmed by 4 bases and J by 5 bases, leaving 19 bases between them. Written as DNA, the CDR3 is TGCGCCAGCAGCCCCGGACTCACTACCTCAAATAATTCACCCCTCCACTTT. Protein product: CASSPGLTTSNNSPLHF.

The CDR3 sequence: CASSQEWGGEAFF. CDR3 DNA: TGTGCCAGCAGCCAAGAGTGGGGGGGTGAAGCTTTCTTT. The chain uses TRBV3-1 (or the pseudogene TRBV3-2) and TRBJ1-1; a possible D gene is TRBD1 (5 bases). The germline V gene has CDR1 LGHDT and CDR2 YNNKEL (reference sequence). The CDR3 contains 13 residues. V shed 0 bases and J shed 7 bases, with 9 bases lying between them.